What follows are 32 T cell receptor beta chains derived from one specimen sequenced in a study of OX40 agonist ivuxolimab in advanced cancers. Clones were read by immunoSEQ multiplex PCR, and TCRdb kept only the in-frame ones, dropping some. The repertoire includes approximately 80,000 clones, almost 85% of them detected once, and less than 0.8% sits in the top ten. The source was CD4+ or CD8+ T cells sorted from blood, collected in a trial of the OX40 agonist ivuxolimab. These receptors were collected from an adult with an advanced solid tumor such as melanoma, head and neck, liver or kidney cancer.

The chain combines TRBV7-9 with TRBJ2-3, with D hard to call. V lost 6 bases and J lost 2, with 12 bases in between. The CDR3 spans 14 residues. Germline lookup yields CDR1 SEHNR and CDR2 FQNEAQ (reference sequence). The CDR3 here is CASRERLVTDTQYF. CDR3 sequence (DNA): TGTGCCAGCAGAGAGCGACTCGTCACAGATACGCAGTATTTT.

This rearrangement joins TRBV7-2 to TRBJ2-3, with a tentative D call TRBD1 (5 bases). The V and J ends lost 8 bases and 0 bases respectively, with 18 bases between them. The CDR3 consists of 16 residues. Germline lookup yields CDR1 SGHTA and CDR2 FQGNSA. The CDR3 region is CASRRGGFGSTDTQYF. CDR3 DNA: TGTGCCAGCCGAAGGGGCGGATTTGGAAGCACAGATACGCAGTATTTT.

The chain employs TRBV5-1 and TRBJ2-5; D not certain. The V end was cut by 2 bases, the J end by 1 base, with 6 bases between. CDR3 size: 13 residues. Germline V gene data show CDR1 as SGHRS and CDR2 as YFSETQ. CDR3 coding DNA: TGCGCCAGCAGCTTAGGGTCCCAAGAGACCCAGTACTTC. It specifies CASSLGSQETQYF.

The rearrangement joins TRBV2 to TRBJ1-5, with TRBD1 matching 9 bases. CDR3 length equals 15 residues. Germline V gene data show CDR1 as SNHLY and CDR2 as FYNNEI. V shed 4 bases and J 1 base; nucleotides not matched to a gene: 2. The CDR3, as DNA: TGTGCCAGCAGTGGGGGACAGGGCAGCAATCAGCCCCAGCATTTT. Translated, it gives CASSGGQGSNQPQHF. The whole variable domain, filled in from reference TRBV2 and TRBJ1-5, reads EPEVTQTPSHQVTQMGQEVILRCVPISNHLYFYWYRQILGQKVEFLVSFYNNEISEKSEIFDDQFSVERPDGSNFTLKIRSTKLEDSAMYFCASSGGQGSNQPQHFGDGTRLSIL.

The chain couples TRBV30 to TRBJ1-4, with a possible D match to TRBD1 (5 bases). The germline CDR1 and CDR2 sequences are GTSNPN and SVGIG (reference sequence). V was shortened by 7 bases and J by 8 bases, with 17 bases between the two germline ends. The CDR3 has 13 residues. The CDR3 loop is CASLRGGGEKLFF. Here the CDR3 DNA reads TGTGCCTCGCTTAGGGGAGGAGGAGAAAAACTGTTTTTT.

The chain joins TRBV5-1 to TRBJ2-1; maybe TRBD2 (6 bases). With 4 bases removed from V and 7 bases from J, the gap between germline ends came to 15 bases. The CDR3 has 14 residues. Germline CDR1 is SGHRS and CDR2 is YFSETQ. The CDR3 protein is CASSTGVVRNEQFF. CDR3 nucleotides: TGCGCCAGCAGCACGGGAGTAGTAAGGAATGAGCAGTTCTTC. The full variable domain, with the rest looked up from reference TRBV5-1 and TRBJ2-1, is KAGVTQTPRYLIKTRGQQVTLSCSPISGHRSVSWYQQTPGQGLQFLFEYFSETQRNKGNFPGRFSGRQFSNSRSEMNVSTLELGDSALYLCASSTGVVRNEQFFGPGTRLTVL.

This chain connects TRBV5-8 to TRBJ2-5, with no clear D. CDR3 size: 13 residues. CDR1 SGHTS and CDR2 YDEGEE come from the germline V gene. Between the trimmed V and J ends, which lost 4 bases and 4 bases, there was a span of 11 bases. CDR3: CASSAARRETQYF. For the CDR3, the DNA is TGTGCCAGCAGCGCCGCTAGACGAGAGACCCAGTACTTC.

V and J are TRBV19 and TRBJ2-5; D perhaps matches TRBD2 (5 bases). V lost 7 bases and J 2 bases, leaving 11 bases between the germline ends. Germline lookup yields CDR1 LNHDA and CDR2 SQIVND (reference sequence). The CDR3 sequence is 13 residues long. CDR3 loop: CASTRSGQETQYF. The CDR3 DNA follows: TGTGCCAGTACCCGGTCGGGGCAAGAGACCCAGTACTTC.

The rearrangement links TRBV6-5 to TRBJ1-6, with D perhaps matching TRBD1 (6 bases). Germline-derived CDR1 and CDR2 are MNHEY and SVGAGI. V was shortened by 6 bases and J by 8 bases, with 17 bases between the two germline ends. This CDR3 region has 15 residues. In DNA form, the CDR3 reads TGTGCCAGCAGACCCGGGGGGGCAGGAGATTCACCCCTCCACTTT. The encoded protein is CASRPGGAGDSPLHF.

As DNA, the CDR3 is TGTGCCAGCAGCTCGGACTCCAATACGCAGTATTTT. The encoded protein is CASSSDSNTQYF. This chain joins TRBV7-2 and TRBJ2-3, with D possibly being TRBD2 (5 bases). The CDR3 sequence is 12 residues long. In germline, CDR1 is SGHTA, CDR2 FQGNSA. Trimming shortened V by 4 bases and J by 7 bases, and 9 bases separated the two germline ends.

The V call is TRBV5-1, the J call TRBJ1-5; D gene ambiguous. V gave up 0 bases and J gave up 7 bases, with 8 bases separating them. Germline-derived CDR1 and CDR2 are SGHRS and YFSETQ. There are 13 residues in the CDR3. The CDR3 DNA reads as TGCGCCAGCAGCTTGGAAATAGGCCAGCCCCAGCATTTT. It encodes CASSLEIGQPQHF.

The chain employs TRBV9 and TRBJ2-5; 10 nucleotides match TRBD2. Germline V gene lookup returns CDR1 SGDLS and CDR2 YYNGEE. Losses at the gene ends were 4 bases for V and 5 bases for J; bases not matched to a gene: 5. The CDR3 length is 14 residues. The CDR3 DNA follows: TGTGCCAGCAGCCAGCGGGGGGGCCACGAGACCCAGTACTTC. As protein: CASSQRGGHETQYF.

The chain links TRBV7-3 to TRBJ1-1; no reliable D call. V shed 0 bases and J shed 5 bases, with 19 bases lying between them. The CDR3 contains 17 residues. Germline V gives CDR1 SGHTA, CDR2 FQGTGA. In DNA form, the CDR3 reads TGTGCCAGCAGCTTAACCCCGCAGGACGCCTCTGGTACTGAAGCTTTCTTT. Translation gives CASSLTPQDASGTEAFF.

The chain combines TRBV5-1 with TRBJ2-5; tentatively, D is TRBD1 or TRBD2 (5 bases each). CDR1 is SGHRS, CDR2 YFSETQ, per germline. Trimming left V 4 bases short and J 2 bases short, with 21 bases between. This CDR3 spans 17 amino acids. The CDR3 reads CASSLEERGREQETQYF. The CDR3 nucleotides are TGCGCCAGCAGCCTCGAAGAGAGGGGCAGGGAGCAAGAGACCCAGTACTTC.

In DNA, the CDR3 is TGTGCCAGCAGCCCAGAGGGCCCCGGCTATGGCTACACCTTC. Translated, it gives CASSPEGPGYGYTF. This rearrangement joins TRBV4-2 to TRBJ1-2; D not certain. The V end was cut by 4 bases, the J end by 4 bases, with 13 bases between. The CDR3 length is 14 residues. Looked up from germline, CDR1 is LGHNA and CDR2 is YNFKEQ.

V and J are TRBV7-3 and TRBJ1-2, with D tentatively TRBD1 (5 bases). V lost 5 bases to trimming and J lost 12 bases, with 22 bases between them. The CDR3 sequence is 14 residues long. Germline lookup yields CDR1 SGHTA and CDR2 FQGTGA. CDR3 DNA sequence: TGTGCCAGCAGCCTCCAACCTACAGGCGACCTCCACACCTTC. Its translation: CASSLQPTGDLHTF.

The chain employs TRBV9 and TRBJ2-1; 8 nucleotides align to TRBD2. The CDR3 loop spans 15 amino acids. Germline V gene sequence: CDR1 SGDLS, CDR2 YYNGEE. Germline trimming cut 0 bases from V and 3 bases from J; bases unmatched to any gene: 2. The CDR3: CASSVGAGGYNEQFF. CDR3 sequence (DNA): TGTGCCAGCAGCGTAGGGGCGGGGGGCTACAATGAGCAGTTCTTC.

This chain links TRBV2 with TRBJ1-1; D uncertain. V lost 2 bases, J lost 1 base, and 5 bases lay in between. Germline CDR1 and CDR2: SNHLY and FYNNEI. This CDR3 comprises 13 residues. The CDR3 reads CASSEQQNTEAFF. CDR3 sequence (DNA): TGTGCCAGCAGTGAACAGCAGAACACTGAAGCTTTCTTT.

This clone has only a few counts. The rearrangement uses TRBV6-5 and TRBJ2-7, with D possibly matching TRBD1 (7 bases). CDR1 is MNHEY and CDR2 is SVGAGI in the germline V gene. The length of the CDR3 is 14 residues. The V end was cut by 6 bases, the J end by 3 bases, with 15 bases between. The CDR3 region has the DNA TGTGCCAGCAGACGGGGGCAGGGGGGCTACGAGCAGTACTTC. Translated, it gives CASRRGQGGYEQYF.

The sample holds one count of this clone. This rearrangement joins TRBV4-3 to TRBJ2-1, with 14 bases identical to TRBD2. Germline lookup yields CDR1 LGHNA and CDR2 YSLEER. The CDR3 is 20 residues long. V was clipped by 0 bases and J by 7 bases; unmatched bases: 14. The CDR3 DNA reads TGCGCCAGCAGCCAAGAAGTATCCGGGACTAGCGGGGGCCGTGGGAATGAGCAGTTCTTC. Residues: CASSQEVSGTSGGRGNEQFF.

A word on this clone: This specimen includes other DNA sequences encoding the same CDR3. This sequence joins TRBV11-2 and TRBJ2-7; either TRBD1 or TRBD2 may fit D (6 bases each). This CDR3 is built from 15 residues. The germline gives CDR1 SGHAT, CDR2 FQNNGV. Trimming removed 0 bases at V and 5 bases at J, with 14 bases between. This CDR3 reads CASSLEGAGTHEQYF. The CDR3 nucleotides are TGTGCCAGCAGCTTAGAGGGGGCGGGGACCCACGAGCAGTACTTC.

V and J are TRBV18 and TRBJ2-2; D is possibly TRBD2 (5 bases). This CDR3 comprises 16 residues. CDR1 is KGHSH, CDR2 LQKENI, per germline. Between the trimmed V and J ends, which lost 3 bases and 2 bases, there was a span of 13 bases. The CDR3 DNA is TGTGCCAGCTCACCGGAACAGACTACCAACACCGGGGAGCTGTTTTTT. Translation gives CASSPEQTTNTGELFF.

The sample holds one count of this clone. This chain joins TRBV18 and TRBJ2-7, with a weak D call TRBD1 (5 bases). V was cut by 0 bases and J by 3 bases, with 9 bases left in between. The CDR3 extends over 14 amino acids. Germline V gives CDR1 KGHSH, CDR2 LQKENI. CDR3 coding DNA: TGTGCCAGCTCACCACCGTCAGGGAACTACGAGCAGTACTTC. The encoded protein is CASSPPSGNYEQYF.

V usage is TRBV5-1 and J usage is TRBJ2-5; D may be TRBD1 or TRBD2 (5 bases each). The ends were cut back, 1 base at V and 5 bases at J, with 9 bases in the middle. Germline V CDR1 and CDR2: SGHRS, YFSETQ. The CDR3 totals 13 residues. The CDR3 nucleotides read TGCGCCAGCAGCTTGCAAGGGGACGAGACCCAGTACTTC. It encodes CASSLQGDETQYF. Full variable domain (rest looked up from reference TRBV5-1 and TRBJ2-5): KAGVTQTPRYLIKTRGQQVTLSCSPISGHRSVSWYQQTPGQGLQFLFEYFSETQRNKGNFPGRFSGRQFSNSRSEMNVSTLELGDSALYLCASSLQGDETQYFGPGTRLLVL.

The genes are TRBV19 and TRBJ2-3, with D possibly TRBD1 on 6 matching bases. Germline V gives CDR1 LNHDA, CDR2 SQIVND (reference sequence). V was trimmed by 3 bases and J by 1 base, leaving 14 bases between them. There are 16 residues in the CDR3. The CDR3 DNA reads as TGTGCCAGTAGTATCCAGGGGCGCCAAGGCACAGATACGCAGTATTTT. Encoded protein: CASSIQGRQGTDTQYF.

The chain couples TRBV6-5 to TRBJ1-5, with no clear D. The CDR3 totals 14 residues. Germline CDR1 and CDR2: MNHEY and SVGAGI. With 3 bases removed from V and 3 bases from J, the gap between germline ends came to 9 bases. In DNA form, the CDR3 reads TGTGCCAGCAGTTATGGAGGGTACAATCAGCCCCAGCATTTT. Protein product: CASSYGGYNQPQHF.

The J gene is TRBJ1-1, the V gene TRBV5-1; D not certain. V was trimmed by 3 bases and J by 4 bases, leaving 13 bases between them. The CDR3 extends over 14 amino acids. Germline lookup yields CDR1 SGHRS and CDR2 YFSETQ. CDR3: CASSSGFEGTEAFF. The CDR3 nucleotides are TGCGCCAGCAGCTCTGGGTTCGAGGGCACTGAAGCTTTCTTT.

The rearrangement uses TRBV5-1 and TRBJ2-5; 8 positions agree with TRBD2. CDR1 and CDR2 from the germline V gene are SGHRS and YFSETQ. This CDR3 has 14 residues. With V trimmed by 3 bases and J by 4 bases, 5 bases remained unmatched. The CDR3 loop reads CASSSGLARETQYF. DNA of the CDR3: TGCGCCAGCAGCTCCGGACTAGCACGAGAGACCCAGTACTTC.

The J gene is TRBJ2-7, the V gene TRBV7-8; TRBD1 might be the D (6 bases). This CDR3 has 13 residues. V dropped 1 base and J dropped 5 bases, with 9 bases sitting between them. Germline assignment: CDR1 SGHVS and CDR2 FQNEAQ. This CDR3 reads CASSLVTGNEQYF. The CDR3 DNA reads TGTGCCAGCAGCTTAGTAACAGGGAACGAGCAGTACTTC.

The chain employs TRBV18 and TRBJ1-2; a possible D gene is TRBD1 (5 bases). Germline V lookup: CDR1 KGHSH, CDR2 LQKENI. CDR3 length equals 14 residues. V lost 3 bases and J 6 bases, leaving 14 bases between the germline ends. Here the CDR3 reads CASSPPTVINGYTF. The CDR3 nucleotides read TGTGCCAGCTCACCCCCGACAGTTATTAATGGCTACACCTTC.

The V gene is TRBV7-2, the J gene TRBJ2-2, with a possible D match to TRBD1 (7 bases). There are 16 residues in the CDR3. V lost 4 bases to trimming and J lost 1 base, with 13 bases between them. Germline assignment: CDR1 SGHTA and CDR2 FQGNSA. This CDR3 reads CASSSRQGGNTGELFF. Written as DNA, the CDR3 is TGTGCCAGCAGCTCCCGACAGGGAGGGAACACCGGGGAGCTGTTTTTT.

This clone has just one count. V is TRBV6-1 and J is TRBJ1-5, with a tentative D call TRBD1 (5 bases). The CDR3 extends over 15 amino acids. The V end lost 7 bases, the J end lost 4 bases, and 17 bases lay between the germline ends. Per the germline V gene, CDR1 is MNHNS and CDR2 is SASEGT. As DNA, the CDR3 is TGTGCCAGCAACCGGGCCACGGGGGAGAATCAGCCCCAGCATTTT. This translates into CASNRATGENQPQHF.